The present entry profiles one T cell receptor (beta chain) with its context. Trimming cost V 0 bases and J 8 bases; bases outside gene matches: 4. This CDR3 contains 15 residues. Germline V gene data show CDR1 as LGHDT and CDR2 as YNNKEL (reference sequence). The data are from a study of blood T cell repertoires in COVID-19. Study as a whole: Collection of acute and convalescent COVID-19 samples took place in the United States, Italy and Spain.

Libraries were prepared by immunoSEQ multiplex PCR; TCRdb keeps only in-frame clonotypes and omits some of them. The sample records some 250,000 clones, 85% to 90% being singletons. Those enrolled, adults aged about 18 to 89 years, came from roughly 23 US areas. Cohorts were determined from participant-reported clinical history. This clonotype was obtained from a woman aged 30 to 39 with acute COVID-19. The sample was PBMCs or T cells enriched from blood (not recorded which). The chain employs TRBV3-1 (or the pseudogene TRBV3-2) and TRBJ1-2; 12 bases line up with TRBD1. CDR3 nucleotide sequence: TGTGCCAGCAGCCAAGACGGGACAGGGGGCCAGGGCTACACCTTC. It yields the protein CASSQDGTGGQGYTF.